This T cell receptor beta chain was captured in a study of T cell clonality in common variable immunodeficiency (dated by TCRdb to about 2015). Beyond this particular receptor, the publication reports: Increased TCRbeta clonality was found in CVID subjects compared with healthy controls (t-test p = 0.018), with the increase being most characteristic of about a third of subjects. Reportedly, TCRbeta sequences from CVID had fewer deletions and N-nucleotide insertions, and highly modified clones with 13 or more V deletions were absent from CVID. Correlations between repertoire features and clinical complications were limited by patient heterogeneity within the CVID cohort. Even though DNA input was equal, the average per sample came to 80,000 to 100,000 unique sequences for controls compared with approximately 30,000 for CVID samples. Healthy controls shared more TCRbeta clones with each other than CVID subjects shared among themselves (p < 0.0001). The authors noted that sequencing repertoires of T cell subpopulations would be needed to clarify what caused the increased clonality in CVID.

V gives up 3 bases and J gives up 7 bases, and the segment between their germline ends measures 16 bases. The CDR3 contains 15 residues, cysteine and phenylalanine counted. The DNA covers only part of the CDR3, 36 bases in frame from base 1. The CDR1 and CDR2 encoded by the germline V gene (reference sequence) are SEHNR and FQNEAQ. With respect to this clone: It has no known antigen specificity. The read comes to an end 3 residues before the CDR3 does, leaving the germline J gene to fill in the end.

For sequencing input, CVID and control samples contributed equivalent amounts of genomic DNA. For every sample, a 60 bp segment covering the rearranged TCRbeta CDR3 region was amplified and then sequenced. TCRbeta amplification used the immunoSEQ assay, a bias-corrected multiplex PCR with high-throughput sequencing. The source study handled its data this way. Every unique nucleotide sequence counted as a clone and was annotated with V, D and J genes, copy number and frequency. Sequences were labeled productive if in frame, and non-productive if out of frame or containing stop codons. As previously described, Shannon's entropy was used to calculate clonality. The predicted amino acid sequences of productive clones were used to derive mean CDR3 Kyte-Doolittle hydropathy. Hierarchical clustering of scaled V gene usage was performed with the R hclust function using Manhattan distance and complete linkage. Sharing of clones by CDR3 amino acid sequence was evaluated by resampling 12 repertoires per group over 100 rounds. The repertoires were searched for some 70 published EBV-specific TCRbeta sequences and 200 to 300 published CMV-specific TCRbeta sequences. After two CVID samples that produced fewer than 10,000 sequences were dropped from the analysis, 42 CVID repertoires remained. Not all clones reach the TCRdb copy of this immuneACCESS table, which keeps in-frame sequences only. Checked studies attribute under half of the gap to unresolved V genes and leave the rest unexplained. The V and J calls and the clone size are those of that table, but D and trimming were determined from the DNA. This sample was tabulated with about 42,000 clones, among which there are no singletons. Clones ranked in the top ten supply 5% to 6.5% of the sample.

CVID was diagnosed by standard criteria: serum IgG, IgA and/or IgM reduced below normal range, plus specific antibody deficiency. The CVID group comprised fewer than 50 subjects, 15 or so female and 30 or so male, aged 9 to 64 years with a mean age of roughly 44. Most CVID patients and most healthy controls were of Caucasian heritage. All CVID subjects had received replacement immunoglobulin therapy for at least one year at the time of study participation. At blood collection, none of the CVID subjects was ill or on immunomodulatory or immunosuppressive medication. From each donor, roughly 4.5 to 8.5 ml of heparinized peripheral whole blood was collected. Genomic DNA from adults with common variable immune deficiency (CVID) and from healthy adult controls was used for sequencing of TCRbeta CDR3 repertoires. Diluted blood was density-centrifuged over Hypaque 1077 or Ficoll-Paque to isolate peripheral blood mononuclear cells. Genomic DNA was extracted from unsorted mononuclear cells by Qiagen column purification or by a centrifugation-based method.

The sequenced sample consisted of peripheral blood mononuclear cells. The sequence was collected from a human donor with common variable immunodeficiency. The chain couples TRBV7-9 to TRBJ1-5; 5 matching bases give a weak D call of TRBD1. The sequenced part of the CDR3 DNA is TGTGCCAGCAGCTTGGGCTTGACAGAGGACCAGCCC. Its translation reads: CASSLGLTEDQP. The full CDR3 sequence reads CASSLGLTEDQPQHF.